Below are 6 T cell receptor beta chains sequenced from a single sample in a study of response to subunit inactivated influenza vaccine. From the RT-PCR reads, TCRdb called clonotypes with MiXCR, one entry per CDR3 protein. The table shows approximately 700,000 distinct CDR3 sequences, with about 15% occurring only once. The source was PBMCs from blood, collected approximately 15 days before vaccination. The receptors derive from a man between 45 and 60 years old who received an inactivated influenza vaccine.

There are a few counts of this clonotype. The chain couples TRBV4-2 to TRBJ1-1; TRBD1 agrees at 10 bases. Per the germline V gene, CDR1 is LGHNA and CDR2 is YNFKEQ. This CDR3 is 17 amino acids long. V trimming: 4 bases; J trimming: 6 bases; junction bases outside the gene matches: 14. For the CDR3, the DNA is TGTGCCAGCAGCCTAGAAACCGGGACAGGGGTACTCGCTGAAGCTTTCTTT. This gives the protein CASSLETGTGVLAEAFF.

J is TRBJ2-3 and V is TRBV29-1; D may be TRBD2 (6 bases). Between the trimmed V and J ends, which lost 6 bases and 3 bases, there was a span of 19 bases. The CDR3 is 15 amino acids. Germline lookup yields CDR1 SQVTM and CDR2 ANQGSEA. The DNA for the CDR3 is TGCAGCGTGGCGTTGAGACTAGTGTTTACAGATACGCAGTATTTT. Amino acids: CSVALRLVFTDTQYF.

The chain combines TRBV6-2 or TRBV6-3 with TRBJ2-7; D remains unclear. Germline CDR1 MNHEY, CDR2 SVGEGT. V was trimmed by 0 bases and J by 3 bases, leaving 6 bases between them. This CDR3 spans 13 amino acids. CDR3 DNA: TGTGCCAGCAGTTACTCGAGCTACTACGAGCAGTACTTC. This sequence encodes CASSYSSYYEQYF.

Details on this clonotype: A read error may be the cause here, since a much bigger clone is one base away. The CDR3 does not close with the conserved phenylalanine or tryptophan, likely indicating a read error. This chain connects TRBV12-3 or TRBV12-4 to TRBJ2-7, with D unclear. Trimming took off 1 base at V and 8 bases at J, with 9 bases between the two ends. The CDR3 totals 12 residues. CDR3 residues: CASSLGRPQQYL. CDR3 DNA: TGTGCCAGCAGTTTAGGCCGCCCCCAGCAGTACCTC.

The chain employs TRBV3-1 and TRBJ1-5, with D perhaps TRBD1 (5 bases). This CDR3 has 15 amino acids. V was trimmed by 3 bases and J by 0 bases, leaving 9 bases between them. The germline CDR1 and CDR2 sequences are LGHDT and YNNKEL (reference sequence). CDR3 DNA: TGTGCCAGCAGCCAGCAGGGTTATAGCAATCAGCCCCAGCATTTT. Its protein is CASSQQGYSNQPQHF.

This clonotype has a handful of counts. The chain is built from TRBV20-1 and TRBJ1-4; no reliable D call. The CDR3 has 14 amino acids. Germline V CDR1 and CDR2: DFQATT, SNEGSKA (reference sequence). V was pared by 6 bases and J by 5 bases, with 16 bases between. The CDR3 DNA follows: TGCAGTGCGAGTAACGCGGAACCAAATGAAAAACTGTTTTTT. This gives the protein CSASNAEPNEKLFF.